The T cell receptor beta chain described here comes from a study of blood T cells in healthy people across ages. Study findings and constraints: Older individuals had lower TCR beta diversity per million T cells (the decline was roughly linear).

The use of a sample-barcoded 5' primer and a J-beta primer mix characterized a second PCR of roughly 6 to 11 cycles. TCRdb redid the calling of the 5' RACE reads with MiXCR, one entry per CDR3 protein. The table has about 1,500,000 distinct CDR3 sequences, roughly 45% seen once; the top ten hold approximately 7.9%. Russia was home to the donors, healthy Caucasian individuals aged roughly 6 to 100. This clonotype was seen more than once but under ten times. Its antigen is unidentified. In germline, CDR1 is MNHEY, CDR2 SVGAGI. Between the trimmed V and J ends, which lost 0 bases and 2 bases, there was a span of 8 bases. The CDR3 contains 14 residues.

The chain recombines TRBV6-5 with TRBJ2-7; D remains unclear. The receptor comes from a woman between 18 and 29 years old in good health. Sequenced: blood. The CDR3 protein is CASSYSMGTYEQYF. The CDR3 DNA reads TGTGCCAGCAGTTACTCGATGGGGACCTACGAGCAGTACTTC.